This is a list of T cell receptor beta chains from one sample in a study of blood T cell repertoires in COVID-19. Assay used: immunoSEQ multiplex PCR; TCRdb lists only in-frame clones, some missing. The table lists over 150,000 clones, around four fifths of them singletons. Sequenced material: peripheral blood. The source is a woman older than 75 with COVID-19, enrolled during active disease. CDR3s leave out the opening cysteine and the closing phenylalanine or tryptophan. D genes are given only for firm matches.

j_call: TRBJ2-3; d_call: -; v_call: TRBV5-1; cdr3_aa: ASSLGTGNSDTQY
j_call: TRBJ2-1; d_call: TRBD2; v_call: TRBV12-5; cdr3_aa: ASGETSGAWRSSYNEQF
j_call: TRBJ1-2; d_call: TRBD1; v_call: TRBV5-1; cdr3_aa: ASSSQGSNPYGYT
j_call: TRBJ2-3; d_call: -; v_call: TRBV9; cdr3_aa: ASSPRGGTDTQY
j_call: TRBJ2-1; d_call: -; v_call: TRBV15; cdr3_aa: ATSSRTAGAYNEQF
j_call: TRBJ2-7; d_call: -; v_call: TRBV5-5; cdr3_aa: ASSFQGTTYEQY
j_call: TRBJ2-3; d_call: -; v_call: TRBV7-8; cdr3_aa: ASSLGLALGDTQY
j_call: TRBJ2-1; d_call: TRBD2; v_call: TRBV5-4; cdr3_aa: ASSTSGRVYNEQF
j_call: TRBJ1-2; d_call: TRBD1; v_call: TRBV27; cdr3_aa: ASSQGARNYGYT
j_call: TRBJ2-7; d_call: -; v_call: TRBV15; cdr3_aa: ATSLRTEAEQY
j_call: TRBJ2-7; d_call: -; v_call: TRBV11-2; cdr3_aa: ASSSGSAYEQY
j_call: TRBJ1-4; d_call: -; v_call: TRBV5-1; cdr3_aa: ASSLGQHGAGELF
j_call: TRBJ1-4; d_call: -; v_call: TRBV3-1/TRBV3-2; cdr3_aa: ASSQGGINEKLF
j_call: TRBJ2-3; d_call: -; v_call: TRBV6-6; cdr3_aa: AAVRSGTDTQY
j_call: TRBJ2-7; d_call: -; v_call: TRBV28; cdr3_aa: ASSPGLSYEQY
j_call: TRBJ1-2; d_call: -; v_call: TRBV7-3; cdr3_aa: ASSEQGYGYT
j_call: TRBJ1-5; d_call: -; v_call: TRBV3-1/TRBV3-2; cdr3_aa: ASSQGQGINQPQH
j_call: TRBJ1-1; d_call: TRBD1; v_call: TRBV10-3; cdr3_aa: AISGWDREANTEAF
j_call: TRBJ2-4; d_call: -; v_call: TRBV28; cdr3_aa: ASSLQLAKNIQY
j_call: TRBJ1-6; d_call: TRBD1; v_call: TRBV18; cdr3_aa: ASSPGDRAPWGRSPLH
j_call: TRBJ1-1; d_call: TRBD1; v_call: TRBV7-9; cdr3_aa: ASSWTGVNTEAF
j_call: TRBJ1-2; d_call: -; v_call: TRBV28; cdr3_aa: ASSFRDYGYT
j_call: TRBJ1-5; d_call: TRBD1; v_call: TRBV20-1; cdr3_aa: SASHRGHRQPQH
j_call: TRBJ2-1; d_call: TRBD2; v_call: TRBV7-3; cdr3_aa: ASSLSGTYNEQF
j_call: TRBJ1-6; d_call: -; v_call: TRBV11-2; cdr3_aa: ASSLASTGYNSPLH
j_call: TRBJ2-3; d_call: -; v_call: TRBV6-5; cdr3_aa: ASRYTDTQY
j_call: TRBJ1-4; d_call: -; v_call: TRBV10-1; cdr3_aa: ASSPGLGNEKLF
j_call: TRBJ1-4; d_call: TRBD1; v_call: TRBV4-2; cdr3_aa: ASSQGRGSGGLF
j_call: TRBJ1-3; d_call: -; v_call: TRBV12-5; cdr3_aa: ASGTLRNAIY
j_call: TRBJ2-5; d_call: -; v_call: TRBV4-1; cdr3_aa: ASSQSSYGQY
j_call: TRBJ1-4; d_call: -; v_call: TRBV27; cdr3_aa: ASSPDIYEKLF
j_call: TRBJ1-2; d_call: TRBD1; v_call: TRBV6-2/TRBV6-3; cdr3_aa: ASSQGQGHT
j_call: TRBJ2-3; d_call: -; v_call: TRBV5-1; cdr3_aa: ASSLEQRASTDTQY
j_call: TRBJ2-5; d_call: -; v_call: TRBV10-3; cdr3_aa: AITGRREETQY
j_call: TRBJ1-2; d_call: TRBD1; v_call: TRBV2; cdr3_aa: ASSRQGADYGYT
j_call: TRBJ2-2; d_call: TRBD1; v_call: TRBV5-1; cdr3_aa: ASSGGTGEGAGELF
j_call: TRBJ1-1; d_call: -; v_call: TRBV6-5; cdr3_aa: ASIRPGDTEAF
j_call: TRBJ1-3; d_call: -; v_call: TRBV5-1; cdr3_aa: ASSSGPTSGNTIY
j_call: TRBJ1-6; d_call: -; v_call: TRBV12-5; cdr3_aa: ASGLEGGSPLH
j_call: TRBJ2-7; d_call: TRBD1; v_call: TRBV5-1; cdr3_aa: ASRLVVAEGASLAREQY
j_call: TRBJ2-6; d_call: -; v_call: TRBV4-1; cdr3_aa: ASSQEGRSRATSGANVLT
j_call: TRBJ2-1; d_call: TRBD1; v_call: TRBV7-9; cdr3_aa: ASSLTSGQYNEQF
j_call: TRBJ2-7; d_call: TRBD1; v_call: TRBV29-1; cdr3_aa: SAGTAGTGGNEQY
j_call: TRBJ1-4; d_call: -; v_call: TRBV4-1; cdr3_aa: ASSQVRGSEKLF
j_call: TRBJ1-6; d_call: -; v_call: TRBV6-6; cdr3_aa: ASSYSLGVNSPLH
j_call: TRBJ2-7; d_call: -; v_call: TRBV5-1; cdr3_aa: ASSSHLQDYEQY
j_call: TRBJ2-7; d_call: -; v_call: TRBV5-1; cdr3_aa: ASSRGEAYEQY
j_call: TRBJ2-7; d_call: -; v_call: TRBV21-1; cdr3_aa: ASSTRDRGVGSYEQY
j_call: TRBJ1-2; d_call: TRBD1; v_call: TRBV15; cdr3_aa: ATSTADRGSNYGYT
j_call: TRBJ2-2; d_call: -; v_call: TRBV6-1; cdr3_aa: ASSGPRVVLTGELF
j_call: TRBJ1-1; d_call: -; v_call: TRBV12-3/TRBV12-4; cdr3_aa: ASSLNTRGEAF
j_call: TRBJ2-6; d_call: TRBD2; v_call: TRBV29-1; cdr3_aa: SVEGRRGAGANVLT
j_call: TRBJ2-7; d_call: TRBD1; v_call: TRBV27; cdr3_aa: ASRGTGQGSEQY
j_call: TRBJ1-4; d_call: -; v_call: TRBV24-1; cdr3_aa: ATSEGGRMGPNEKLF
j_call: TRBJ2-6; d_call: TRBD1; v_call: TRBV5-1; cdr3_aa: ASSLNAQGASGANVLT